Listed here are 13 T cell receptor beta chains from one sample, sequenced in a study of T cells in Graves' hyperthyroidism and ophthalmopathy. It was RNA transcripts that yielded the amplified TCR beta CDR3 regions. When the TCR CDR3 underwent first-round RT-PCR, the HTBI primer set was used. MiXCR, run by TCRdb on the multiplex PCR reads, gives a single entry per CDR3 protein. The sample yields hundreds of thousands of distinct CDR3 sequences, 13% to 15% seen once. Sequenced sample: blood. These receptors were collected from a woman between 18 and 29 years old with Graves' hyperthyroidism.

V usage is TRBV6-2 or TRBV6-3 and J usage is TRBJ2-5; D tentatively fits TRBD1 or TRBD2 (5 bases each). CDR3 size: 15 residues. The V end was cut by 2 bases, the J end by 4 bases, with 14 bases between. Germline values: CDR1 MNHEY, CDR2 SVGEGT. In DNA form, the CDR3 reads TGTGCCAGCAGTTACACGGGGCTACTTAGAGAGACCCAGTACTTC. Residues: CASSYTGLLRETQYF.

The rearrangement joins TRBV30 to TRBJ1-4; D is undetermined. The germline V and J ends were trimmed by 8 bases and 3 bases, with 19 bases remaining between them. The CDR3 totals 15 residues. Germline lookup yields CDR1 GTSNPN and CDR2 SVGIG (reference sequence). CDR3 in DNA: TGTGCCGTCCAAAGAGGGTCGGCCTCTAATGAAAAACTGTTTTTT. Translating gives CAVQRGSASNEKLFF.

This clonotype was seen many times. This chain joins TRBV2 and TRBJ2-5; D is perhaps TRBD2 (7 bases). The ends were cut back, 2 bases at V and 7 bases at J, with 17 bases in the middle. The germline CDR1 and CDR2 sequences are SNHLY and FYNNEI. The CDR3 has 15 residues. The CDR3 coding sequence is TGTGCCAGCAGTGAAAGGGGGGGGGTTCTTGGGACCCAGTACTTC. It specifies CASSERGGVLGTQYF. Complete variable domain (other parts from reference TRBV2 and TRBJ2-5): EPEVTQTPSHQVTQMGQEVILRCVPISNHLYFYWYRQILGQKVEFLVSFYNNEISEKSEIFDDQFSVERPDGSNFTLKIRSTKLEDSAMYFCASSERGGVLGTQYFGPGTRLLVL.

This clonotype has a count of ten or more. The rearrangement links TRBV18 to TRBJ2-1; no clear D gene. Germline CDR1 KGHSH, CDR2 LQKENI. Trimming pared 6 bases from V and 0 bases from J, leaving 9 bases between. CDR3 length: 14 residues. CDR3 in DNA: TGTGCCAGCTCGACGCCGAGCTCCTACAATGAGCAGTTCTTC. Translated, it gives CASSTPSSYNEQFF. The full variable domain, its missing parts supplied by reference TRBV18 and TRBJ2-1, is NAGVMQNPRHLVRRRGQEARLRCSPMKGHSHVYWYRQLPEEGLKFMVYLQKENIIDESGMPKERFSAEFPKEGPSILRIQQVVRGDSAAYFCASSTPSSYNEQFFGPGTRLTVL.

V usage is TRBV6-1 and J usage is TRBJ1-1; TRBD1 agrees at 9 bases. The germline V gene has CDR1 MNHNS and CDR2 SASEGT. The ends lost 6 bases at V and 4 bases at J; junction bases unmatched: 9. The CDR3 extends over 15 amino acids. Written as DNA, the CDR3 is TGTGCCAGCAGAAGACCACAGGGGGCGAGCACTGAAGCTTTCTTT. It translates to CASRRPQGASTEAFF.

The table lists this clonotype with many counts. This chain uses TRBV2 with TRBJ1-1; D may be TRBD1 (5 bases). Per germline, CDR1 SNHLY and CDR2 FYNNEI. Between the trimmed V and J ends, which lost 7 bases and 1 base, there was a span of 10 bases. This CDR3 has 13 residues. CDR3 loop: CASKGQGNTEAFF. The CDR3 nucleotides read TGTGCCAGCAAGGGCCAGGGGAACACTGAAGCTTTCTTT.

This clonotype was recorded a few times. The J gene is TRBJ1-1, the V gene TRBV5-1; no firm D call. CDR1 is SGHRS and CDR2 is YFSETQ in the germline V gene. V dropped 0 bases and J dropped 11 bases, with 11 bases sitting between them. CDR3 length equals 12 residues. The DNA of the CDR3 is TGCGCCAGCAGCTTGGAAGGACCTGGGGCTTTCTTT. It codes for CASSLEGPGAFF.

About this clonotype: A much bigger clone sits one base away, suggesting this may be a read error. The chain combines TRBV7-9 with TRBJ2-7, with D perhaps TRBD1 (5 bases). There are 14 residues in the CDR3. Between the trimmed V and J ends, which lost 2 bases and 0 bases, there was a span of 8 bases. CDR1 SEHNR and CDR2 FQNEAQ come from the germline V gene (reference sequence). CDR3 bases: TGTGCCAGCAGCTTATCAGGGATCTCCTACGAGCAGTACTTC. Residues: CASSLSGISYEQYF. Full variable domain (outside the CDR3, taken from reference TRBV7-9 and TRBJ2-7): DTGVSQNPRHKITKRGQNVTFRCDPISEHNRLYWYRQTLGQGPEFLTYFQNEAQLEKSRLLSDRFSAERPKGSFSTLEIQRTEQGDSAMYLCASSLSGISYEQYFGPGTRLTVT.

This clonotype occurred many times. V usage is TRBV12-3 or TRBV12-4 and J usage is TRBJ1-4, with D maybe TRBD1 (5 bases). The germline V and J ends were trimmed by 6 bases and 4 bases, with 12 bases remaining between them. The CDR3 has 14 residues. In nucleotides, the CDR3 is TGTGCCAGCAGCAAGGGACGGGGTAATGAAAAACTGTTTTTT. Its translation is CASSKGRGNEKLFF.

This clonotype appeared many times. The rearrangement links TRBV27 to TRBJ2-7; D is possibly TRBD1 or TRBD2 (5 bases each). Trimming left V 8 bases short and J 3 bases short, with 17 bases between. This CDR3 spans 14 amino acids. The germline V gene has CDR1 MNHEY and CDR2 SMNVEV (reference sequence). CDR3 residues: CASGPGTKIYEQYF. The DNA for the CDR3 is TGTGCCAGCGGCCCCGGGACGAAGATCTACGAGCAGTACTTC.

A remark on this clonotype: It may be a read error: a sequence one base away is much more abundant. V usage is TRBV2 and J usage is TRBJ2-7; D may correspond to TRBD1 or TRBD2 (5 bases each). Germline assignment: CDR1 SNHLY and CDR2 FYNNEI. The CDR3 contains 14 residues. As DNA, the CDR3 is TGTGCCAGCAGTTTGGGACCGAGCCCCTACGGGCAGTACTTC. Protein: CASSLGPSPYGQYF.

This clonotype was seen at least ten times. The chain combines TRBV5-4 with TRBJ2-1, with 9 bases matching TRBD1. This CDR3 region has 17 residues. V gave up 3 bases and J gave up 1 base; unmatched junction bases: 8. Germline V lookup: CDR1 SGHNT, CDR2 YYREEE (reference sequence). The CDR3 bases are TGTGCCAGCAGCTACCCCCCGGGACAGGGTTCCTACAATGAGCAGTTCTTC. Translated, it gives CASSYPPGQGSYNEQFF.

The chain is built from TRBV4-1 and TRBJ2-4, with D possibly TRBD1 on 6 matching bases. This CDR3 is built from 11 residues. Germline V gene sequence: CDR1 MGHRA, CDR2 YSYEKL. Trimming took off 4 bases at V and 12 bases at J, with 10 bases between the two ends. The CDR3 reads CASSPGTRQYF. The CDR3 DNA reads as TGCGCCAGCAGCCCCGGGACACGTCAGTACTTC.